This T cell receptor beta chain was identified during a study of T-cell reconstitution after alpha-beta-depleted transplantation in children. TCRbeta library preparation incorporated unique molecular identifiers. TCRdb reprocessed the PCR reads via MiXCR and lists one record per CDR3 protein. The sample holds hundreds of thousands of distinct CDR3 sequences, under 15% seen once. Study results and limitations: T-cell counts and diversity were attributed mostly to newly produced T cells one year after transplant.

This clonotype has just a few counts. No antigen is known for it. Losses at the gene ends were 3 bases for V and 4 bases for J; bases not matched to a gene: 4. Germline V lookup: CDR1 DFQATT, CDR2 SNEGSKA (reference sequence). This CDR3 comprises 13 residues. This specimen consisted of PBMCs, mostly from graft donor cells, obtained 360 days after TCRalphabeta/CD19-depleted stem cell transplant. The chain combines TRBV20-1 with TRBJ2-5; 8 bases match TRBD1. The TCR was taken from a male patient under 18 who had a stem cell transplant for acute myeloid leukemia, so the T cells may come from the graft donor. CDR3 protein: CSASRQGRETQYF. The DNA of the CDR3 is TGCAGTGCTAGTAGACAGGGGAGAGAGACCCAGTACTTC.